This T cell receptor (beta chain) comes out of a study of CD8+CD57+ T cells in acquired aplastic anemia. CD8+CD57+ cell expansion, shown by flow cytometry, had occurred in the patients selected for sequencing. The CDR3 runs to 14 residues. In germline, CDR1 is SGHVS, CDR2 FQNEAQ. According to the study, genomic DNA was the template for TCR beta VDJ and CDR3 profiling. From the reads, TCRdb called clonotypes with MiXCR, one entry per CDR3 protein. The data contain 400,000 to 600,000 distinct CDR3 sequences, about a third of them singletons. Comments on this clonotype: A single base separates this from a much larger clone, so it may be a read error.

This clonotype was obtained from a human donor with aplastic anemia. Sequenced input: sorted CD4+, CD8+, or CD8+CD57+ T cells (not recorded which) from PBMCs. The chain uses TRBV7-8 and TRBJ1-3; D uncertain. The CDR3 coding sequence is TGTGCCAACAGCCCGACACGCTCTGGAAACACCATATATTTT. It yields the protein CANSPTRSGNTIYF.